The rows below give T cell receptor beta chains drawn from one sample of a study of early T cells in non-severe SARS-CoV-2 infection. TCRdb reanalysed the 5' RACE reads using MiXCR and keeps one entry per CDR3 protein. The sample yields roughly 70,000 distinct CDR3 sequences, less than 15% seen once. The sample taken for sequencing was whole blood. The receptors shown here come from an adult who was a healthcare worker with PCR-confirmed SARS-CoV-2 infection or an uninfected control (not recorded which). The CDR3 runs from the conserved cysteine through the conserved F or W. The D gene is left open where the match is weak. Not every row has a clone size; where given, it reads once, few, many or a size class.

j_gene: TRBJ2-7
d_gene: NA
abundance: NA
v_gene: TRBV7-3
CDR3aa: CASSLTPGVSYEQYF

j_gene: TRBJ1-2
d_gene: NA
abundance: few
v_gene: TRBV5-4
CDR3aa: CASSLSGGYGYTF

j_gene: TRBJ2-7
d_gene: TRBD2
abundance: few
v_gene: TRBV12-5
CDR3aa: CASAPGGGAEQYF

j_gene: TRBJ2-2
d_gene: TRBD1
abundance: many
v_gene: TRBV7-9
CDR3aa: CASRPPGQGSGELFF

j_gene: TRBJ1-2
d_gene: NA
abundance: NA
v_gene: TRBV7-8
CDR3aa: CASSPYLGTANYGYTF

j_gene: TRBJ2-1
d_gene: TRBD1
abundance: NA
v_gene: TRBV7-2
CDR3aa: CASSWGQGTSNEQFF

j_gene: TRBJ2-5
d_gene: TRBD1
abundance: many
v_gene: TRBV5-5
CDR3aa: CASSLAGGLETQYF

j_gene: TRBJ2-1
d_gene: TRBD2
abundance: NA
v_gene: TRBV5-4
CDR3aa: CASSLVASGRVEQFF

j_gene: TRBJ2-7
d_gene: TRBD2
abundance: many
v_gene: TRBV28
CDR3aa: CASSLLAGGSYEQYF

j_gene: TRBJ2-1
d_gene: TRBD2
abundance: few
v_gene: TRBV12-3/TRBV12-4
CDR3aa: CASTPPGLGNEQFF

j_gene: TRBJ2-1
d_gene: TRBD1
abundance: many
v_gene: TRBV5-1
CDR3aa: CASSLSGGVTEQFF

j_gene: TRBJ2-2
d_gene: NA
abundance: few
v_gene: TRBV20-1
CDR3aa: CSARDRPAPGELFF

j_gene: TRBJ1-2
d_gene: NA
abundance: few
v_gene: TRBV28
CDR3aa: CASRSSYGYTF

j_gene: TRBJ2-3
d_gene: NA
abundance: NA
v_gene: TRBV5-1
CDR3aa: CASSLDGGFTDTQYF

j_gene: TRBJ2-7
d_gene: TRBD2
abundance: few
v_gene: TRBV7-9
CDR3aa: CASSPLGGSLDEQYF

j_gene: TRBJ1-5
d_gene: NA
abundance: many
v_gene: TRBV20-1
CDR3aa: CSARDPTGNSNQPQHF

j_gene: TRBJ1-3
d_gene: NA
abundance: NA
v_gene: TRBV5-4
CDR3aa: CASSLVGEGHTIYF

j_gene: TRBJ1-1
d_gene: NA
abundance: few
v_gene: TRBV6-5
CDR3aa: CASSPLRGVLDTEAFF

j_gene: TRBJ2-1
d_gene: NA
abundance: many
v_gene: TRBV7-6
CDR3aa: CASSLNNEQFF

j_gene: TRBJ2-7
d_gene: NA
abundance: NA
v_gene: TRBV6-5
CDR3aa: CASSLGLVFPRSEQYF

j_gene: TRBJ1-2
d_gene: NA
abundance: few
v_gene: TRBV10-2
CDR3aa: CASRMMGGNYGYTF

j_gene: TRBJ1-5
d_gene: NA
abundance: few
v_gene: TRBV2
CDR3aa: CASTNPGAGQPQHF

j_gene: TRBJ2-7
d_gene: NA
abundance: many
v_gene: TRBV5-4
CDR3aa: CASSLRLGGEKQYF

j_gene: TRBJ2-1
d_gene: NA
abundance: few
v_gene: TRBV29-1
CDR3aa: CSVGDWVSNNEQFF

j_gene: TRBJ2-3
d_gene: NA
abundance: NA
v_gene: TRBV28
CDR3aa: CASSWTDTQYF

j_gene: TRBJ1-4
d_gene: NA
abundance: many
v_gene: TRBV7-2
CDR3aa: CASSFRGTNEKLFF

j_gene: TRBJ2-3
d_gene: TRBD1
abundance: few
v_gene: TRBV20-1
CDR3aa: CSVTGVEDTQYF

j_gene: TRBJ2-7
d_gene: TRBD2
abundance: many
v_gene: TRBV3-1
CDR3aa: CASSPKLAGTYEQYF

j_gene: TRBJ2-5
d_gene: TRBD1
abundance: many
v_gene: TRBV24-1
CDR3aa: CATHDLPRDREETQYF

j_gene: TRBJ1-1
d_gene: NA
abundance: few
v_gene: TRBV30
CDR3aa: CAWINPTANTEAFF

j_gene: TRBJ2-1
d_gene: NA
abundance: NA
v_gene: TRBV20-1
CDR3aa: CSAPPATSSLDEQFF

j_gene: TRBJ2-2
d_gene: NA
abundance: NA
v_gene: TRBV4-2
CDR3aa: CASSQAGTGELFF

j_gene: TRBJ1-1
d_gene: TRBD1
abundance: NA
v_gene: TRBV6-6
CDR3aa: CASRDRGLDTEAFF

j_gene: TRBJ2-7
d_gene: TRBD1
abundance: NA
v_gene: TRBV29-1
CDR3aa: CSVAGTGGPGQYF

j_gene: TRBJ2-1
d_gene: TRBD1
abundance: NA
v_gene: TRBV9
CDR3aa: CASSWTGWNEQFF

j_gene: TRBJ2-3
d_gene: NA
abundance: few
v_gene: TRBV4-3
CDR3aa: CASSQESGARGTDTQYF

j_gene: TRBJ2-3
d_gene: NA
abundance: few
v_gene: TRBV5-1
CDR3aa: CASSSGWGTDTQYF

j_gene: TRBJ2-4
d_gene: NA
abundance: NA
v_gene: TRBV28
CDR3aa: CASSLSGPAQSKNIQYF

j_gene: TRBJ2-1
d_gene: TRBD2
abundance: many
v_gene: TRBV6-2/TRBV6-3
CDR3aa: CASSPSGRGPIEQFF

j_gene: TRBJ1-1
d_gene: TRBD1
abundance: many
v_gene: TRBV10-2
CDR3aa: CASRPNRGLWNTEAFF

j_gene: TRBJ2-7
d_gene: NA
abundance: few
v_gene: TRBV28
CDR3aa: CASSLGAGALGQYF

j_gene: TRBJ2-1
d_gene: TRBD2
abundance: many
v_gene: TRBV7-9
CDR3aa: CASIAGGFGNEQFF

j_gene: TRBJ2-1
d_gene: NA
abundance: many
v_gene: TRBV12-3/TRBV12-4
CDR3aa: CASSSAALGYNEQFF

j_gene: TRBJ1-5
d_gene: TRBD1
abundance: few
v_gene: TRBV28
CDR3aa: CASSGQAYNQPQHF

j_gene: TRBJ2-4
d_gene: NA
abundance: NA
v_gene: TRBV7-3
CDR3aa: CASSSLDIQYF

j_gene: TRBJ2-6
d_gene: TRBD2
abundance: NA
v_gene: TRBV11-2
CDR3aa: CASSSKLAGSSGANVLTF

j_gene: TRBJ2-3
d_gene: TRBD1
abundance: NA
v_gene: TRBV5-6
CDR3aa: CASSVGQGSTDTQYF

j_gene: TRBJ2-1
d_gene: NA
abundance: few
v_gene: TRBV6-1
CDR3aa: CASSEGHPSWSSPYNEQFF

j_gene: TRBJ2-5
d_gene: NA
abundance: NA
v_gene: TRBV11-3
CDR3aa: CASSTRGETQHF

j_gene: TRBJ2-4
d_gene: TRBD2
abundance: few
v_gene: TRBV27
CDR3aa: CASSAFPGLAAKEAKNIQYF

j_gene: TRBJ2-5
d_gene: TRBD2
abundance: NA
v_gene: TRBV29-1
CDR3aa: CSVGLAQETQYF

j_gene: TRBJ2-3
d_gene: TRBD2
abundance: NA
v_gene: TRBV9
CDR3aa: CASGEAGAGTDTQYF

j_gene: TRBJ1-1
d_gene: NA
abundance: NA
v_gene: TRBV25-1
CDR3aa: CASSEFGGLTEAFF